The 5 T cell receptor beta chains below come from one sample, sequenced in a study of T cell responses to AZD1222 COVID-19 vaccine. Profiled with immunoSEQ multiplex PCR; TCRdb holds only in-frame clones, not every one. Counted here are 98,000 or so clones, 86% occurring once; the ten biggest clones make up 3.3%. The specimen comprised peripheral blood, sampled 28 days after the second dose of the MenACWY control vaccine. Every receptor here comes from an adult who received the MenACWY meningococcal vaccine as a control.

This chain joins TRBV4-1 and TRBJ1-4; 7 bases align to TRBD1. Looked up from germline, CDR1 is MGHRA and CDR2 is YSYEKL. V shed 4 bases and J 7 bases; nucleotides not matched to a gene: 9. The CDR3 has 15 amino acids. CDR3 sequence (DNA): TGCGCCAGCAGCCGTAGCCCAGGGGGTGGTGAAAAACTGTTTTTT. As protein: CASSRSPGGGEKLFF.

This chain joins TRBV19 and TRBJ1-5; D unresolved. Deletions cut 3 bases from V and 4 bases from J, with 13 bases between. The CDR3 is made up of 15 amino acids. Per germline, CDR1 LNHDA and CDR2 SQIVND (reference sequence). CDR3 protein: CASSITRPGNQPQHF. Here the CDR3 DNA reads TGTGCCAGTAGTATTACCAGACCTGGGAATCAGCCCCAGCATTTT.

The chain uses TRBV7-2 and TRBJ2-6; D possibly corresponds to TRBD1 (5 bases). Germline V gives CDR1 SGHTA, CDR2 FQGNSA. With 5 bases removed from V and 1 base from J, the gap between germline ends came to 12 bases. The CDR3 extends over 16 amino acids. CDR3 loop: CASSTRTGSGANVLTF. In nucleotides, the CDR3 is TGTGCCAGCAGCACACGAACAGGTTCTGGGGCCAACGTCCTGACTTTC.

The rearrangement joins TRBV28 to TRBJ1-2, with TRBD1 as a possible D gene (5 bases). V shed 4 bases and J shed 0 bases, with 15 bases lying between them. The CDR3 length is 16 residues. Germline V lookup: CDR1 MDHEN, CDR2 SYDVKM. The CDR3 loop is CASSSGPSFPNYGYTF. CDR3 nucleotides: TGTGCCAGCAGTTCGGGACCTAGCTTCCCTAACTATGGCTACACCTTC.

This clone was observed once. The chain carries TRBV4-2 and TRBJ2-1; D ambiguous. V shed 1 base and J shed 3 bases, with 7 bases lying between them. The CDR3 sequence is 14 residues long. Germline loops: CDR1 LGHNA, CDR2 YNFKEQ. The CDR3 reads CASSQGTVYNEQFF. The CDR3 nucleotides are TGTGCCAGCAGCCAAGGAACAGTCTACAATGAGCAGTTCTTC.